The source of this T cell receptor (beta chain) is a study of shared clonotypes between healthy human individuals. Study overall: CD4 naive cells filled three plates per donor, CD4 memory three, CD8 naive two and CD8 memory one. General observations from the study: Among several donors, approximately 5% of naive CD4 clonotypes were found in common.

Negatively enriched CD4+ T cells were divided by CD45RA into naive and memory. Assay used: immunoSEQ multiplex PCR; TCRdb lists only in-frame clones, some missing. Here the sample spans about a million clones, about 76% being singletons. V lost 4 bases and J lost 2; bases outside the gene matches: 8. The length of the CDR3 is 17 residues. From germline, CDR1 is GTSNPN and CDR2 SVGIG (reference sequence). A word on this clone: Its antigen is unknown.

The chain links TRBV30 to TRBJ2-3; 14 nucleotides agree with TRBD2. The TCR was taken from a young man in good health. Sequencing was done on a sample of memory CD4+ T cells sorted from blood. Subset reported: CD45RA-negative fraction. CDR3 DNA: TGTGCCTGGATTAGGCGGACTAGCGGGAGGTCCACAGATACGCAGTATTTT. Its protein is CAWIRRTSGRSTDTQYF. Combining the CDR3 with reference TRBV30 and TRBJ2-3 gives the whole variable domain SQTIHQWPATLVQPVGSPLSLECTVEGTSNPNLYWYRQAAGRGLQLLFYSVGIGQISSEVPQNLSASRPQDRQFILSSKKLLLSDSGFYLCAWIRRTSGRSTDTQYFGPGTRLTVL.